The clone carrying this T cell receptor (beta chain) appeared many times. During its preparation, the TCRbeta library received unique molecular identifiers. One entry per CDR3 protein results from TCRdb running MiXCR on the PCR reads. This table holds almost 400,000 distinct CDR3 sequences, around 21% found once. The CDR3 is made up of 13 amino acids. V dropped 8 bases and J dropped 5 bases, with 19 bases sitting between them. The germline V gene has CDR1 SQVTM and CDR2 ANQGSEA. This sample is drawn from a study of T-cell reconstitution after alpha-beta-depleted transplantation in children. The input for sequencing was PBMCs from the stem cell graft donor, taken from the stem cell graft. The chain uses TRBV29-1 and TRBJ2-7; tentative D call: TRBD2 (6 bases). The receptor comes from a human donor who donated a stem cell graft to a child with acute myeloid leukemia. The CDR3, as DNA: TGCAGCTTCCGGGACTCCCTTTGGAACGAGCAGTACTTC. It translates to CSFRDSLWNEQYF.